A single sample gave rise to the 29 T cell receptor beta chains below, sequenced in a study of cytomegalovirus exposure and HLA in healthy donors. In the PCR, 60 Vbeta and 13 Jbeta primers were used. Sequenced by immunoSEQ multiplex PCR; TCRdb stores in-frame clones only, minus some. The repertoire holds more than 95,000 clones, with 72% as singletons. The sequencing input was PBMCs. Receptor source: a man between 25 and 39 years old in good health and CMV-seronegative.

The V call is TRBV2, the J call TRBJ2-1; TRBD1 might be the D (7 bases). The germline V and J ends were trimmed by 4 bases and 7 bases, with 11 bases remaining between them. Germline assignment: CDR1 SNHLY and CDR2 FYNNEI. The length of the CDR3 is 13 residues. The CDR3 here is CASSVEGANEQFF. CDR3 nucleotides: TGTGCCAGCAGTGTGGAGGGGGCAAATGAGCAGTTCTTC.

V and J are TRBV27 and TRBJ1-2; TRBD1 matches 7 bases. The J segment lost 2 bases and the V segment lost 8 bases, leaving 5 bases of the junction unmatched. Per the germline V gene, CDR1 is MNHEY and CDR2 is SMNVEV (reference sequence). The length of the CDR3 is 13 residues. The CDR3 DNA sequence: TGTGCCAGCGGAGGGGGCTCGAACTATGGCTACACCTTC. Its translation: CASGGGSNYGYTF.

The rearrangement joins TRBV19 to TRBJ1-1; no reliable D call. The CDR3 covers 14 residues. V was clipped by 1 base and J by 3 bases, with 9 bases between them. In germline, CDR1 is LNHDA, CDR2 SQIVND (reference sequence). The CDR3 region has the DNA TGTGCCAGTAGTATAGGTGGCGGCGACACTGAAGCTTTCTTT. Translated, it gives CASSIGGGDTEAFF.

This clone qualifies as medium-sized (0.01 to 0.1%). The rearrangement uses TRBV5-6 and TRBJ2-1, with D possibly being TRBD2 (7 bases). Trimming cost V 5 bases and J 2 bases, with 14 bases left between them. The CDR3 extends over 15 amino acids. CDR1 SGHDT and CDR2 YYEEEE come from the germline V gene. The CDR3 coding sequence is TGTGCCAGCAGATGGGGGGGGCAGGCCTACAATGAGCAGTTCTTC. This encodes CASRWGGQAYNEQFF.

The J gene is TRBJ1-1, the V gene TRBV2; 7 bases are a match to TRBD1. Germline V CDR1 and CDR2: SNHLY, FYNNEI. V lost 7 bases to trimming and J lost 1 base; unmatched junction nucleotides: 6. This CDR3 has 14 residues. The CDR3 DNA follows: TGTGCCAGCACTACGACAGGGAGGAACACTGAAGCTTTCTTT. This translates into CASTTTGRNTEAFF. The variable domain in full, completed from reference TRBV2 and TRBJ1-1, reads EPEVTQTPSHQVTQMGQEVILRCVPISNHLYFYWYRQILGQKVEFLVSFYNNEISEKSEIFDDQFSVERPDGSNFTLKIRSTKLEDSAMYFCASTTTGRNTEAFFGQGTRLTVV.

The chain uses TRBV5-4 and TRBJ2-2; possible D gene TRBD1, 6 bases. There are 14 residues in the CDR3. The ends were cut back, 3 bases at V and 5 bases at J, with 11 bases in the middle. Germline V lookup: CDR1 SGHNT, CDR2 YYREEE (reference sequence). This CDR3 reads CASSSVQGTGELFF. CDR3 bases: TGTGCCAGCAGCTCGGTACAGGGTACCGGGGAGCTGTTTTTT.

The genes are TRBV6-1 and TRBJ1-2; D is uncertain. Trimming cost V 3 bases and J 5 bases, with 10 bases left between them. Germline assignment: CDR1 MNHNS and CDR2 SASEGT. The length of the CDR3 is 13 residues. The CDR3 reads CASSDTGVYGYTF. In nucleotides, the CDR3 is TGTGCCAGCAGTGACACGGGTGTGTATGGCTACACCTTC.

CDR3 loop: CASSPTRRETQYF. In DNA, the CDR3 is TGTGCCAGCAGCCCCACTCGGCGGGAGACCCAGTACTTC. This chain joins TRBV7-2 and TRBJ2-5; D is ambiguous. The CDR3 totals 13 residues. The V and J ends lost 5 bases and 5 bases respectively, with 12 bases between them. Per germline, CDR1 SGHTA and CDR2 FQGNSA.

The rearrangement uses TRBV7-3 and TRBJ2-3; 7 nucleotides match TRBD2. This CDR3 is built from 15 residues. The ends lost 2 bases at V and 3 bases at J; junction bases unmatched: 5. From germline, CDR1 is SGHTA and CDR2 FQGTGA. The CDR3 spells CASSLLAGETDTQYF. The CDR3 DNA sequence: TGTGCCAGCAGCTTACTTGCGGGGGAAACAGATACGCAGTATTTT. Full variable domain (remainder filled in from reference TRBV7-3 and TRBJ2-3): GAGVSQTPSNKVTEKGKYVELRCDPISGHTALYWYRQSLGQGPEFLIYFQGTGAADDSGLPNDRFFAVRPEGSVSTLKIQRTERGDSAVYLCASSLLAGETDTQYFGPGTRLTVL.

CDR3 in DNA: TGTGCCAGCAGCCGGGACAGCTTGTTCTCCTATAATTCACCCCTCCACTTT. Its translation is CASSRDSLFSYNSPLHF. The gene calls are TRBV7-2 and TRBJ1-6, with 7 nucleotides matching TRBD1. The trim removed 5 bases at V and 0 bases at J, leaving 7 bases unmatched. The germline V gene has CDR1 SGHTA and CDR2 FQGNSA. The CDR3 consists of 17 residues.

Within the sample, this clone is medium-sized. The chain combines TRBV19 with TRBJ1-2; no clear D. V lost 4 bases to trimming and J lost 0 bases, with 21 bases between them. Germline V gene sequence: CDR1 LNHDA, CDR2 SQIVND (reference sequence). The CDR3 extends over 18 amino acids. CDR3 nucleotide sequence: TGTGCCAGTAGTACCCACCGGCGGTTCCCGATGCCTAACTATGGCTACACCTTC. It yields the protein CASSTHRRFPMPNYGYTF. Full variable domain (outside the CDR3, taken from reference TRBV19 and TRBJ1-2): DGGITQSPKYLFRKEGQNVTLSCEQNLNHDAMYWYRQDPGQGLRLIYYSQIVNDFQKGDIAEGYSVSREKKESFPLTVTSAQKNPTAFYLCASSTHRRFPMPNYGYTFGSGTRLTVV.

The V and J genes are TRBV19 and TRBJ1-2; D not resolved. The CDR3 covers 14 residues. CDR1 is LNHDA and CDR2 is SQIVND in the germline V gene (reference sequence). Trimming removed 1 base from V and 2 bases from J, with 8 bases in between. The CDR3: CASSIGDTNYGYTF. The CDR3 DNA sequence: TGTGCCAGTAGTATAGGCGACACCAACTATGGCTACACCTTC.

The chain has TRBV5-6 and TRBJ2-7, with D tentatively TRBD1 (8 bases). V was shortened by 4 bases and J by 5 bases, with 19 bases between the two germline ends. This CDR3 is built from 15 residues. CDR1 is SGHDT, CDR2 YYEEEE, per germline. This chain's CDR3 is CASSRRTGRENEQYF. Written as DNA, the CDR3 is TGTGCCAGCAGCCGTCGGACAGGGAGGGAAAACGAGCAGTACTTC. Full variable domain (rest looked up from reference TRBV5-6 and TRBJ2-7): DAGVTQSPTHLIKTRGQQVTLRCSPKSGHDTVSWYQQALGQGPQFIFQYYEEEERQRGNFPDRFSGHQFPNYSSELNVNALLLGDSALYLCASSRRTGRENEQYFGPGTRLTVT.

This clone was counted once. The CDR3 coding sequence is TGTGCCAGCAGCTCTCCACTAGCGGGGGGGTTCAATGAGCAGTTCTTC. Its translation is CASSSPLAGGFNEQFF. This rearrangement joins TRBV5-6 to TRBJ2-1; 13 bases map to TRBD2. Losses at the gene ends were 3 bases for V and 6 bases for J; bases not matched to a gene: 6. CDR3 size: 16 residues. Germline CDR1 is SGHDT and CDR2 is YYEEEE.

This clone was seen a handful of times. The chain is built from TRBV5-1 and TRBJ1-1; 7 bases align to TRBD1. Germline-derived CDR1 and CDR2 are SGHRS and YFSETQ. The CDR3 covers 16 residues. Trimming took 1 base from V and 3 from J; bases not matched to a gene: 9. Here the CDR3 DNA reads TGCGCCAGCAGCTTGACCGCTTTTCAGGGGGACACTGAAGCTTTCTTT. Its translation is CASSLTAFQGDTEAFF.

This chain uses TRBV2 with TRBJ2-2; 12 bases align to TRBD1. The CDR3 contains 19 residues. Germline CDR1 SNHLY, CDR2 FYNNEI. V gave up 6 bases and J gave up 4 bases; unmatched junction bases: 15. The chain's CDR3 is CASRAPGTGGFGGTGELFF. The CDR3 DNA is TGTGCCAGCAGAGCCCCCGGGACAGGGGGCTTTGGGGGCACCGGGGAGCTGTTTTTT.

There are a few counts of this clone. V and J are TRBV10-3 and TRBJ1-1; 11 bases align to TRBD1. This CDR3 has 15 residues. Trimming at V came to 4 bases and at J to 4 bases, leaving 5 bases not matched to a gene. Germline CDR1 and CDR2: ENHRY and SYGVKD. The CDR3 region is CAISVIGTGGTEAFF. The CDR3 bases are TGTGCCATCAGTGTGATAGGGACAGGGGGCACTGAAGCTTTCTTT.

V gene TRBV5-6 combines with J gene TRBJ2-6, with TRBD2 identical over 7 bases. The CDR3 consists of 15 residues. Germline-derived CDR1 and CDR2 are SGHDT and YYEEEE. Germline trimming cut 5 bases from V and 0 bases from J; bases unmatched to any gene: 2. This CDR3 is CASSWGGSGANVLTF. The DNA of the CDR3 is TGTGCCAGCAGTTGGGGGGGCTCTGGGGCCAACGTCCTGACTTTC. Based on the CDR3 plus reference TRBV5-6 and TRBJ2-6, the full variable domain is DAGVTQSPTHLIKTRGQQVTLRCSPKSGHDTVSWYQQALGQGPQFIFQYYEEEERQRGNFPDRFSGHQFPNYSSELNVNALLLGDSALYLCASSWGGSGANVLTFGAGSRLTVL.

Only a few counts were recorded for this clone. The chain carries TRBV7-2 and TRBJ2-1; 8 nucleotides align to TRBD2. CDR1 SGHTA and CDR2 FQGNSA come from the germline V gene. CDR3 length: 13 residues. Germline trimming cut 2 bases from V and 12 bases from J; bases unmatched to any gene: 6. For the CDR3, the DNA is TGTGCCAGCAGCTTACAGGTAGCGGGGAGGCAGTTCTTC. Protein product: CASSLQVAGRQFF.

This clone was observed a few times. The V call is TRBV5-5, the J call TRBJ1-2; 12 nucleotides match TRBD1. CDR3 length: 16 residues. The ends lost 3 bases at V and 4 bases at J; junction bases unmatched: 7. The V gene's germline CDR1 is SGHKS and CDR2 YYEKEE (reference sequence). As DNA, the CDR3 is TGTGCCAGCAGCTCCGGGACAGGGGGCTTGGGCTATGGCTACACCTTC. This codes for CASSSGTGGLGYGYTF.

The rearrangement uses TRBV5-1 and TRBJ1-3; 8 bases map to TRBD1. The V gene end was trimmed by 2 bases and the J gene end by 0 bases; junction bases not matched to a gene: 7. CDR3 length: 17 residues. Germline CDR1 and CDR2: SGHRS and YFSETQ. The DNA for the CDR3 is TGCGCCAGCAGCTTAACGGGACAGGTTTTCTCTGGAAACACCATATATTTT. Encoded protein: CASSLTGQVFSGNTIYF.

The J gene is TRBJ1-1, the V gene TRBV21-1. TRBV21-1 has pseudogene status. The CDR3 spans 15 residues. The CDR3 region is CASSTPNLRGTEAFF. The CDR3 DNA follows: TGTGCCAGCAGCACTCCCAATCTTCGGGGCACTGAAGCTTTCTTT.

This clone was seen a handful of times. The chain links TRBV2 to TRBJ1-5, with D perhaps TRBD1 (6 bases). Trimming took off 6 bases at V and 5 bases at J, with 17 bases between the two ends. The V gene's germline CDR1 is SNHLY and CDR2 FYNNEI. The CDR3 is 15 amino acids. The CDR3 region has the DNA TGTGCCAGCAGAGGAGGACAGTTCAACTATCAGCCCCAGCATTTT. Translated, it gives CASRGGQFNYQPQHF.

V is TRBV30 and J is TRBJ1-1; D might be TRBD1 (5 bases). The germline gives CDR1 GTSNPN, CDR2 SVGIG (reference sequence). This CDR3 is built from 13 residues. Trimming left V 7 bases short and J 10 bases short, with 22 bases between. This chain's CDR3 is CALSLTGPGRAFF. For the CDR3, the DNA is TGTGCCTTATCACTCACGGGGCCCGGGAGAGCTTTCTTT.

Comment on this clone: The sample contains more than one DNA sequence encoding this CDR3. This chain joins TRBV10-3 and TRBJ2-5; the match to TRBD1 covers 8 bases. Germline CDR1 reads ENHRY; CDR2 reads SYGVKD. The CDR3 spans 12 residues. With V trimmed by 8 bases and J by 4 bases, 3 bases remained unmatched. The CDR3 spells CAISGTGETQYF. The CDR3 coding sequence is TGTGCCATCTCCGGGACAGGAGAGACCCAGTACTTC.

The chain couples TRBV7-8 to TRBJ2-7; the D is unclear. Germline V gene sequence: CDR1 SGHVS, CDR2 FQNEAQ. The CDR3 loop spans 11 amino acids. V dropped 6 bases and J dropped 2 bases, with 5 bases sitting between them. CDR3 protein: CASSPAYEQYF. Written as DNA, the CDR3 is TGTGCCAGCAGTCCCGCCTACGAGCAGTACTTC.

With regard to this clone: The junction departs from germline at one end; a sequencing error may be responsible. This CDR3 reads CAISDRTGGAGTEAFF. CDR3 DNA sequence: TGTGCCATCAGTGACCGGACAGGGGGCGCGGGGACTGAAGCTTTCTTT. The rearrangement joins TRBV6-1 to TRBJ1-1, with TRBD1 matching 11 bases. The CDR3 covers 16 residues. Germline lookup yields CDR1 MNHNS and CDR2 SASEGT.

The chain carries TRBV7-3 and TRBJ1-1, with D maybe TRBD1 (6 bases). CDR3 length: 15 amino acids. Germline assignment: CDR1 SGHTA and CDR2 FQGTGA. Deletions cut 4 bases from V and 1 base from J, with 13 bases between. The CDR3 reads CASSSLPTGNTEAFF. Written as DNA, the CDR3 is TGTGCCAGCAGCTCACTCCCGACAGGGAACACTGAAGCTTTCTTT.

The chain carries TRBV7-2 and TRBJ2-2, with TRBD1 as a possible D gene (6 bases). CDR1 and CDR2 (germline): SGHTA, FQGNSA. V was clipped by 2 bases and J by 2 bases, with 12 bases between them. This CDR3 region has 16 residues. CDR3 in DNA: TGTGCCAGCAGCTTAACCAGGACAGCTAACACCGGGGAGCTGTTTTTT. Residues: CASSLTRTANTGELFF. Using reference TRBV7-2 and TRBJ2-2 for the parts outside the CDR3, the full variable domain is GAGVSQSPSNKVTEKGKDVELRCDPISGHTALYWYRQSLGQGLEFLIYFQGNSAPDKSGLPSDRFSAERTGGSVSTLTIQRTQQEDSAVYLCASSLTRTANTGELFFGEGSRLTVL.